The 15 T cell receptor beta chains below all came from one sample that was sequenced in a study of T cells in Graves' hyperthyroidism and ophthalmopathy. Amplification of TCR beta CDR3 regions was performed using RNA transcripts as template. Using the HTBI primer set, a first-round RT-PCR was run on the TCR CDR3. TCRdb redid the calling of the multiplex PCR reads with MiXCR, one entry per CDR3 protein. Of 800,000 or so distinct CDR3 sequences listed, around 39% are singletons. The material sequenced was blood. The source of these receptors is a man aged 18 to 29 with Graves' hyperthyroidism.

This clonotype was recorded many times. The chain recombines TRBV7-6 with TRBJ1-5, with D uncertain. This CDR3 spans 15 amino acids. Trimming cost V 1 base and J 6 bases, with 13 bases left between them. Germline CDR1 is SGHVS and CDR2 is FNYEAQ. CDR3 nucleotide sequence: TGTGCCAGCAGCTTAGGAACTGGGGTGAGTCAGCCCCAGCATTTT. Translating gives CASSLGTGVSQPQHF.

The chain links TRBV20-1 to TRBJ1-4; weak D call: TRBD1 (6 bases). The V and J ends lost 0 bases and 13 bases respectively, with 15 bases between them. The CDR3 is 13 residues long. Germline V gene data show CDR1 as DFQATT and CDR2 as SNEGSKA (reference sequence). Here the CDR3 DNA reads TGCAGTGCTAGAGATGGACAGAAACCCCCACTGTTTTTT. Its translation: CSARDGQKPPLFF.

This clonotype has a handful of counts. This clone may be a read error of a much larger clone one base away. V usage is TRBV12-3 or TRBV12-4 and J usage is TRBJ1-1; 8 bases are shared with TRBD1. This CDR3 is built from 14 residues. J was trimmed by 0 bases and V by 7 bases; bases with no gene match: 4. DNA of the CDR3: TGTGCCAGCACCCCGGGACAGGTGAACACTGAAGCTTTCTTT. Its translation is CASTPGQVNTEAFF.

The chain couples TRBV5-6 to TRBJ2-5; tentatively, D is TRBD1 (7 bases). This CDR3 has 15 amino acids. Germline CDR1 and CDR2: SGHDT and YYEEEE. V lost 4 bases and J 7 bases, leaving 20 bases between the germline ends. CDR3 sequence: CASSDAGGPGVTQYF. The CDR3 DNA sequence: TGTGCCAGCAGCGATGCAGGGGGGCCGGGAGTGACCCAGTACTTC.

The chain combines TRBV7-2 with TRBJ2-5; TRBD1 might be the D (5 bases). This CDR3 is built from 15 residues. The V end lost 5 bases, the J end lost 4 bases, and 17 bases lay between the germline ends. Germline assignment: CDR1 SGHTA and CDR2 FQGNSA. The CDR3 bases are TGTGCCAGCAGCCAAGAGCCCGACAGTAGAGAGACCCAGTACTTC. As protein: CASSQEPDSRETQYF.

This clonotype appeared a few times. The chain's CDR3 is CASSLSWGVREQYF. The DNA for the CDR3 is TGCGCCAGCAGCTTGAGTTGGGGGGTAAGAGAGCAGTACTTC. The chain recombines TRBV5-1 with TRBJ2-7, with D perhaps TRBD2 (6 bases). Deletions cut 1 base from V and 7 bases from J, with 15 bases between. CDR1 and CDR2 from the germline V gene are SGHRS and YFSETQ. The CDR3 has 14 residues.

The table lists this clonotype with many counts. J is TRBJ2-6 and V is TRBV20-1, with D uncertain. Germline V gene sequence: CDR1 DFQATT, CDR2 SNEGSKA (reference sequence). V was shortened by 5 bases and J by 4 bases, with 0 bases between the two germline ends. This CDR3 spans 10 amino acids. The chain's CDR3 is CSAGANVLTF. The CDR3 coding sequence is TGCAGTGCTGGGGCCAACGTCCTGACTTTC.

This chain connects TRBV11-1 to TRBJ1-1; a possible D gene is TRBD1 (5 bases). The germline gives CDR1 SGHAT, CDR2 FQDESV (reference sequence). The germline V and J ends were trimmed by 6 bases and 1 base, with 12 bases remaining between them. This CDR3 comprises 14 residues. Here the CDR3 reads CASSAPGPNTEAFF. The CDR3 DNA sequence: TGTGCCAGCAGTGCCCCGGGGCCGAACACTGAAGCTTTCTTT. Using reference TRBV11-1 and TRBJ1-1 for the parts outside the CDR3, the full variable domain is EAEVAQSPRYKITEKSQAVAFWCDPISGHATLYWYRQILGQGPELLVQFQDESVVDDSQLPKDRFSAERLKGVDSTLKIQPAELGDSAMYLCASSAPGPNTEAFFGQGTRLTVV.

The genes are TRBV7-2 and TRBJ1-2, with D perhaps TRBD1 (5 bases). V was pared by 5 bases and J by 1 base, with 14 bases between. CDR3 length equals 15 residues. CDR1 and CDR2 (germline): SGHTA, FQGNSA. The DNA of the CDR3 is TGTGCCAGCAGCCAGGAACCACAGGATAACTATGGCTACACCTTC. Its protein product is CASSQEPQDNYGYTF.

This clonotype has ten or more counts. The rearrangement uses TRBV7-9 and TRBJ2-5; weak D call: TRBD2 (6 bases). V was shortened by 5 bases and J by 10 bases, with 14 bases between the two germline ends. The CDR3 is made up of 12 amino acids. Germline V CDR1 and CDR2: SEHNR, FQNEAQ (reference sequence). CDR3 in DNA: TGTGCCAGCAGCCCCAGCGGGTTGGGCCAGTACTTC. As protein: CASSPSGLGQYF.

This clonotype was recorded many times. This chain joins TRBV5-4 and TRBJ1-2; 8 nucleotides line up with TRBD1. The CDR3 totals 13 residues. The germline CDR1 and CDR2 sequences are SGHNT and YYREEE (reference sequence). The trim removed 7 bases at V and 4 bases at J, leaving 6 bases unmatched. CDR3 DNA: TGTGCCAGCGGGGGGACAGGAGGCTATGGCTACACCTTC. It is translated as CASGGTGGYGYTF.

This rearrangement joins TRBV29-1 to TRBJ2-7, with D unclear. The CDR3 spans 17 residues. V was pared by 6 bases and J by 0 bases, with 24 bases between. Looked up from germline, CDR1 is SQVTM and CDR2 is ANQGSEA. The DNA for the CDR3 is TGCAGCGTCAGTAGCAGTTTGGTCGGCAGTTCCTCCTACGAGCAGTACTTC. It yields the protein CSVSSSLVGSSSYEQYF.

On this clonotype: A much larger clone differs by one base, so this may be a read error. The V call is TRBV5-1, the J call TRBJ1-2, with a weak D call TRBD1 (6 bases). This CDR3 has 13 amino acids. Germline lookup yields CDR1 SGHRS and CDR2 YFSETQ. The CDR3 loop is CASRLDSLKGYTF. The CDR3 DNA follows: TGCGCCAGCAGATTGGACAGTCTGAAGGGCTACACCTTC.

This clonotype occurred a few times. The chain joins TRBV9 to TRBJ2-5; D is possibly TRBD2 (5 bases). V was trimmed by 3 bases and J by 9 bases, leaving 12 bases between them. CDR1 and CDR2 (germline): SGDLS, YYNGEE. The CDR3 has 12 residues. Written as DNA, the CDR3 is TGTGCCAGCAGCGGGAGGAGTTTGGCCCAGTACTTC. It translates to CASSGRSLAQYF.

The V call is TRBV29-1, the J call TRBJ2-7; no clear D gene. Germline CDR1 is SQVTM and CDR2 is ANQGSEA. Trimming pared 3 bases from V and 5 bases from J, leaving 14 bases between. The CDR3 runs 13 residues. The CDR3 coding sequence is TGCAGCGTTGAGGTCGGTACGGTGGACGAGCAGTACTTC. This encodes CSVEVGTVDEQYF.